The sequence of this T cell receptor (beta chain) was determined in a study of human T cells and chemical hapten exposure (dated by TCRdb to 2020 to 2022). About the investigation overall: For sensitization, 2% DPC in acetone was applied to a 2 cm by 2 cm area of upper inner arm skin. Throughout the study period of 20 to 25 weeks, patients also received therapeutic DPC doses to the scalp every week. Patch testing was performed on the upper back with Finn chambers containing 0.01% DPC, and the patch tests were scored after 6 days according to International Contact Dermatitis Research Group standards. The patient cohort, mostly female, included alopecia areata with under or over 50% scalp involvement, alopecia totalis and alopecia universalis. Libraries were combined into a pool for sequencing, and differences in TCR yield between samples came mainly from small differences in library volumes within the pool. In alopecia patients, the study followed how the peripheral blood TCR repertoire changed in vivo over primary and secondary sensitization to diphenylcyclopropenone (DPC), a hapten. Blood samples were taken from patients before sensitization (week 0) and at 2, 6 and about 24 weeks after DPC sensitization. Around 30 alopecia patients provided blood for TCR sequencing at one to four time points (pre-sensitization, 2, 6 and 24 weeks).

Via the germline V gene (reference sequence), CDR1 is DFQATT and CDR2 SNEGSKA. V is pared back by 4 bases and J by 2 bases, with 12 bases lying between the germline termini. CDR3 length: 13 amino acids, cysteine to phenylalanine. Only the CDR3 DNA is retained, 39 bases long and in frame from the first base. Library method: RACE. Sequenced on a NextSeq 500. During library preparation, unique molecular identifiers were attached to individual cDNA molecules so that TCRs could be counted quantitatively and reproducibly. For every blood RNA sample, sequencing covered both the TCR alpha and TCR beta chains. Per the authors' processing: The median number of TCRs per sample was 90,000 to 100,000, ranging from about 20,000 to 750,000. The Decombinator software suite was used to annotate the V, J and CDR3 of the TCR reads. Every sample was subsampled to the same number of TCRs (28,000) for the PS versus PT1 abundance plots. Expanded TCRs were defined as absent before sensitization and observed at least eight times at the 2-week time point. TCRdb redid the processing of the public reads, applying fastp at Q25 and MiXCR, and retained in-frame beta chains. CDR3 protein duplicates are merged, each entry listing the most common genes and DNA. The V and J calls here are based on TCRdb, not the publication. This sample lists tens of thousands of distinct CDR3 sequences; approximately 11% were detected once. The leading ten clones occupy around 4.4% of the sample.

The study at large found these results: Because every patient had alopecia, a presumed autoimmune disease, the patients' immune response might differ from that of healthy individuals. Compared with pre-sensitization or healthy control sets, expanded TCRs formed significantly more large CDR3 similarity clusters, which is consistent with antigen-driven responses. The number of PT1 expanded TCRs positively correlated with patch test score, significant at thresholds 8, 16 and 32 but not 4. After repeated subsampling, changes were observed in the strength of the expansion versus patch-test correlation and in the threshold at which the correlation became significant. The number of TCRs above 1 in 1000 frequency did not change with DPC sensitization; there was no evidence of global repertoire structure alterations.

The sample's time point label is to be understood as: patch test 1, 2 weeks after DPC sensitization. This specimen's treatment or condition label, per the study, means: therapeutic diphenylcyclopropenone sensitization with weekly scalp DPC. At each patch-test visit, blood was drawn before the patch test was applied. To be eligible, patients had to be aged 18 to 70, diagnosed with alopecia and judged suitable for DPC therapy, while pregnant patients were excluded. Unfractionated whole blood was collected in Tempus Blood RNA tubes, and total RNA was extracted from that blood. As regards this clonotype: Its antigen target is currently unknown. No much larger clonotype is one base removed from it; base qualities were not supplied.

The source is a woman between 45 and 60 years old with alopecia areata. Some clones in this sample may be carry-over from other donors' samples. Recombination joined TRBV20-1 with TRBJ2-7; the D gene is perhaps TRBD2, from 6 matching bases. The sequenced sample was whole blood, obtained in connection with sensitization to the hapten diphenylcyclopropenone (DPC). At the DNA level, the sequence is TGCAGTGCTAACTACCCGGGGGCCTACGAGCAGTACTTC. Its translation is CSANYPGAYEQYF.